The T cell receptor (beta chain) described here comes from a study of cytomegalovirus exposure and HLA in healthy donors. Study-wide findings and caveats: Previously analyzed data showed that most TCR beta V segments were productive at a frequency of about 87% or about 30%. A list of around 160 TCR beta chains associated with cytomegalovirus was given.

Germline V lookup: CDR1 SNHLY, CDR2 FYNNEI. The CDR3 runs 13 residues. The V and J ends lost 6 bases and 4 bases respectively, with 11 bases between them. With 60 Vbeta and 13 Jbeta primers, the PCR was carried out. TCRdb's copy holds only in-frame clones and misses some; the assay was immunoSEQ multiplex PCR. The sample lists 130,000 or so clones, over 70% seen once, with roughly 1.5% in the top ten. On this clone: Its antigen is currently unknown.

The sample was PBMCs. This chain uses TRBV2 with TRBJ2-3, with D maybe TRBD2 (5 bases). The clonotype was recovered from a woman aged 18-29 years in good health and CMV-seronegative. CDR3 in DNA: TGTGCCAGCAGCCCCGGGAAGGCAGATACGCAGTATTTT. The encoded protein is CASSPGKADTQYF. Supplemented by reference TRBV2 and TRBJ2-3, the full variable domain reads EPEVTQTPSHQVTQMGQEVILRCVPISNHLYFYWYRQILGQKVEFLVSFYNNEISEKSEIFDDQFSVERPDGSNFTLKIRSTKLEDSAMYFCASSPGKADTQYFGPGTRLTVL.